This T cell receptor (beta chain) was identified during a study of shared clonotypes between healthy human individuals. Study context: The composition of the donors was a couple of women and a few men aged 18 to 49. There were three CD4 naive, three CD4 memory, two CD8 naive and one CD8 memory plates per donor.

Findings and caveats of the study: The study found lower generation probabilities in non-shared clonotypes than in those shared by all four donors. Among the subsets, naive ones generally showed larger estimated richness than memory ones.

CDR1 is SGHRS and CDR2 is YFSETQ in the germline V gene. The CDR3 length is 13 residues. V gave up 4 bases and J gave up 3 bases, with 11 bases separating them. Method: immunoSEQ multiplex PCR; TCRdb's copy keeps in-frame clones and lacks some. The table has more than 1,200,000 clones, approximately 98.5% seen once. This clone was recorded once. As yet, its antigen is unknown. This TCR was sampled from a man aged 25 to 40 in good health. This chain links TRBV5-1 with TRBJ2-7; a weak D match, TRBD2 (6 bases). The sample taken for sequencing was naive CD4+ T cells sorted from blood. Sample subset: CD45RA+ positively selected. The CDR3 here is CASSPEGVYEQYF. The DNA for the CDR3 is TGCGCCAGCAGCCCGGAGGGTGTCTACGAGCAGTACTTC.